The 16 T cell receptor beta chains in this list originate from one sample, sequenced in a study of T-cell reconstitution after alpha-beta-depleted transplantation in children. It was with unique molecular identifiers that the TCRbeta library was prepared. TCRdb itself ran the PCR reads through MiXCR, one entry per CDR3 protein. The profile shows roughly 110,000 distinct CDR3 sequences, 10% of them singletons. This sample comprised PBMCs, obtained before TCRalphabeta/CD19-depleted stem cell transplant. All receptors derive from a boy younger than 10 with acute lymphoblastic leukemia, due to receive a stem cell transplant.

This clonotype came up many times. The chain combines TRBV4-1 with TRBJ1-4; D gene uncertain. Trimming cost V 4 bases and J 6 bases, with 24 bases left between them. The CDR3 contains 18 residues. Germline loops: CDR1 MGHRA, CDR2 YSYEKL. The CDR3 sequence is CASSRLPRSPWMDEKLFF. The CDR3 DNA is TGCGCCAGCAGCCGCCTACCCAGGAGCCCTTGGATGGATGAAAAACTGTTTTTT.

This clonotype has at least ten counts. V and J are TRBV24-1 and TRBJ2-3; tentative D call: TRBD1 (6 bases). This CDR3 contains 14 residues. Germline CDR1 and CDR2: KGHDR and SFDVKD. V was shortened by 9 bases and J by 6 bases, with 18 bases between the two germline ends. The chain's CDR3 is CATHSGAEEDTQYF. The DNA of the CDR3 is TGTGCCACCCACTCAGGGGCCGAGGAGGATACGCAGTATTTT.

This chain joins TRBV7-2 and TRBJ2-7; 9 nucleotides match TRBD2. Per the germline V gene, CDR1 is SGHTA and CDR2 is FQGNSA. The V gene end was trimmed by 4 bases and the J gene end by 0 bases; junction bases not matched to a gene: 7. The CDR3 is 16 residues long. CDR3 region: CASSSHSSGASYEQYF. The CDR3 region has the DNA TGTGCCAGCAGCTCCCATTCTAGCGGGGCCTCCTACGAGCAGTACTTC.

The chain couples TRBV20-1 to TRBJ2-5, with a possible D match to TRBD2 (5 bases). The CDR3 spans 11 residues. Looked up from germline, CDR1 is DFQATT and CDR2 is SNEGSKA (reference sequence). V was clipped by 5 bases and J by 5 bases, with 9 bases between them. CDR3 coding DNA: TGCAGTGCTGGAAGGGAGGAGACCCAGTACTTC. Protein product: CSAGREETQYF.

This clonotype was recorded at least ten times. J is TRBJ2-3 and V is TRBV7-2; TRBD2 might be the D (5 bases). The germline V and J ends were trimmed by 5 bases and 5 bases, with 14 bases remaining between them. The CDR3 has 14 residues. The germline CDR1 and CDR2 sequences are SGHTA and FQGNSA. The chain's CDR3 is CASSLGWERDTQYF. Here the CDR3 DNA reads TGTGCCAGCAGCCTGGGGTGGGAGAGAGATACGCAGTATTTT.

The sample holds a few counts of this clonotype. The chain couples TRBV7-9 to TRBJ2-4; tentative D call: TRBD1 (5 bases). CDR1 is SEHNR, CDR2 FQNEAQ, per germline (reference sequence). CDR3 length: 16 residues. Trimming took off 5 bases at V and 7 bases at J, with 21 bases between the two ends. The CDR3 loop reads CASSPGADWVGNIQYF. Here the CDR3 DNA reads TGTGCCAGCAGCCCTGGGGCCGACTGGGTCGGGAACATTCAGTACTTC. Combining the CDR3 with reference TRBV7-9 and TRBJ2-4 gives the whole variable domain DTGVSQNPRHKITKRGQNVTFRCDPISEHNRLYWYRQTLGQGPEFLTYFQNEAQLEKSRLLSDRFSAERPKGSFSTLEIQRTEQGDSAMYLCASSPGADWVGNIQYFGAGTRLSVL.

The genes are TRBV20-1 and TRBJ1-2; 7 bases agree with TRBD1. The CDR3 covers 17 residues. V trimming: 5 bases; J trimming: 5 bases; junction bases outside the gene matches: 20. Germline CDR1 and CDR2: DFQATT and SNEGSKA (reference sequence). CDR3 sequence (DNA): TGCAGTGCTCCGCAAAACAGGGGAGGCGCCAGACGGTATGGCTACACCTTC. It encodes CSAPQNRGGARRYGYTF.

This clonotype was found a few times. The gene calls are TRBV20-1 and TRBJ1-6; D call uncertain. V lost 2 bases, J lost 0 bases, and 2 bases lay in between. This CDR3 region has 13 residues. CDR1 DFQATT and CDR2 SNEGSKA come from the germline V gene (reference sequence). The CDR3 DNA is TGCAGTGCTAGACACTCCTATAATTCACCCCTCCACTTT. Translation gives CSARHSYNSPLHF.

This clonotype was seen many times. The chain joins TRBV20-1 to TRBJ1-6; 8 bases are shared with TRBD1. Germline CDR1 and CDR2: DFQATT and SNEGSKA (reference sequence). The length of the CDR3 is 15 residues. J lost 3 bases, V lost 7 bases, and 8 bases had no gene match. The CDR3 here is CSVGDRGIYNSPLHF. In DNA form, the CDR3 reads TGCAGTGTCGGCGACAGGGGAATCTATAATTCACCCCTCCACTTT.

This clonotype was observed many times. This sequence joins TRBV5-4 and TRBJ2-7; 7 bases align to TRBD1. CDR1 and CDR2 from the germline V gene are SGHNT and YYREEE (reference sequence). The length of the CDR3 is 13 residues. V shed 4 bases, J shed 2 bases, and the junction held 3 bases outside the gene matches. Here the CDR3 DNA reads TGTGCCAGCAGCCAGGGACAGCCCTACGAGCAGTACTTC. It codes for CASSQGQPYEQYF.

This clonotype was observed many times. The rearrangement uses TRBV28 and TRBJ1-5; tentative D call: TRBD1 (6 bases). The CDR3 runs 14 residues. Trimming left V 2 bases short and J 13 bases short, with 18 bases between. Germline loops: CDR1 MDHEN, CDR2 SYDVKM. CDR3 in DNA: TGTGCCAGCAGTTTAAGAGGCACAGGGACGAAACAGCATTTT. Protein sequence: CASSLRGTGTKQHF.

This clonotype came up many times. This CDR3 reads CASREGALAVGTQYF. The CDR3 DNA follows: TGTGCCAGCCGCGAAGGGGCTCTCGCCGTGGGGACCCAGTACTTC. The chain couples TRBV12-3 or TRBV12-4 to TRBJ2-5; D may be TRBD1 (5 bases). V was shortened by 8 bases and J by 7 bases, with 23 bases between the two germline ends. The CDR3 has 15 amino acids.

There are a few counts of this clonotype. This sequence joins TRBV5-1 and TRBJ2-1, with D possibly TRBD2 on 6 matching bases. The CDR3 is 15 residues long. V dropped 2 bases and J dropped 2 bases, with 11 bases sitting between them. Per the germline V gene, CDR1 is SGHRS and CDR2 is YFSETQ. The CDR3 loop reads CASSLERRAYNEQFF. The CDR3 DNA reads TGCGCCAGCAGCTTAGAGCGGAGGGCCTACAATGAGCAGTTCTTC.

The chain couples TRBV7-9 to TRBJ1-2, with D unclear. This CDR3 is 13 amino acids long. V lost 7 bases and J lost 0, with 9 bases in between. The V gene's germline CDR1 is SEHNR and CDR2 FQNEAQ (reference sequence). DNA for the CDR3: TGTGCCAGCACCCCTGGGGCTAACTATGGCTACACCTTC. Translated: CASTPGANYGYTF.

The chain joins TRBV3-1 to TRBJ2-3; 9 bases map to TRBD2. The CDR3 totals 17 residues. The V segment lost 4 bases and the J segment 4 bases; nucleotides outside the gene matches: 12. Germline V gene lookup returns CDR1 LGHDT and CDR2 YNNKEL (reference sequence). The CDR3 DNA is TGTGCCAGCAGCCGCCTGACTAGCGGAACTCGTCCAGATACGCAGTATTTT. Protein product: CASSRLTSGTRPDTQYF.

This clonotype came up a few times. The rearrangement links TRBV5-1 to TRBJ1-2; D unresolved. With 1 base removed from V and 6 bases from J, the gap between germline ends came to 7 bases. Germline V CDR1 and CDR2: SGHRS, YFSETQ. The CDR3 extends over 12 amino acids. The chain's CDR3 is CASSLNGDGYTF. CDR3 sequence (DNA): TGCGCCAGCAGCTTGAACGGAGATGGCTACACCTTC.